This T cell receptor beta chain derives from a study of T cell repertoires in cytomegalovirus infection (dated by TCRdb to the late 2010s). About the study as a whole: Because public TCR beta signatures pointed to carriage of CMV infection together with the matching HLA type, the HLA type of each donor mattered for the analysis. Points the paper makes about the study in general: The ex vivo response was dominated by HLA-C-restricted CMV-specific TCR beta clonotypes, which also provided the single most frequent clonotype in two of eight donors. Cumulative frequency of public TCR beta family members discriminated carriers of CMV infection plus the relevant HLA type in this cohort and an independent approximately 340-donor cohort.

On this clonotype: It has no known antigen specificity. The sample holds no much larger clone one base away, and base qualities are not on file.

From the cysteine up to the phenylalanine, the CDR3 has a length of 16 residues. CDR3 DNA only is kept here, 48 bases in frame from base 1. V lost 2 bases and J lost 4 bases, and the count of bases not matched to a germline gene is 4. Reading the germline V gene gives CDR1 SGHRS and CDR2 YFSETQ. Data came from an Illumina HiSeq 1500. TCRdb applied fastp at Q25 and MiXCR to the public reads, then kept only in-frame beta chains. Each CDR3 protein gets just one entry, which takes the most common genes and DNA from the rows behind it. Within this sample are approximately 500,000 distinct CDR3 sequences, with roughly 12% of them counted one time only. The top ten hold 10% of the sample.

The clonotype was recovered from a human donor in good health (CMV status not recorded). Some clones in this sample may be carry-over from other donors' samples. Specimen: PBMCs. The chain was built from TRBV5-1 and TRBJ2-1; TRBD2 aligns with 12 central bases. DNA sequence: TGCGCCAGCAGCTTAAGTCTAGCGGGAGGGTACAATGAGCAGTTCTTC. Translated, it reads CASSLSLAGGYNEQFF.